This T cell receptor beta chain was captured in a study of early T cells in non-severe SARS-CoV-2 infection. Across the study: RNA in bulk from unsorted whole blood was sequenced, and chains were unpaired. Findings of the study overall: VDJdb-based matching was biased toward anti-spike CD8 responses and missed private and CD4 specificities.

Attached unique molecular identifiers marked individual cDNA molecules. TCRdb reprocessed the 5' RACE reads with MiXCR, giving one entry per CDR3 protein. The sample lists about 83,000 distinct CDR3 sequences, less than 11% occurring once. The ends lost 0 bases at V and 5 bases at J; junction bases unmatched: 5. This CDR3 is 15 amino acids long. Germline V gene data show CDR1 as SGHRS and CDR2 as YFSETQ. With regard to this clonotype: Antigen: not known.

The sequenced sample was whole blood, obtained at baseline. The chain joins TRBV5-1 to TRBJ2-1; 7 bases are a match to TRBD1. The receptor's source is an adult who was a healthcare worker with PCR-confirmed SARS-CoV-2 infection or an uninfected control (not recorded which). Here the CDR3 DNA reads TGCGCCAGCAGCTTGGACACAGGGGTACACAATGAGCAGTTCTTC. It yields the protein CASSLDTGVHNEQFF.